These 13 T cell receptor beta chains originate from one sample sequenced in a study of patients and donors after allogeneic stem cell transplantation. MiXCR, run by TCRdb on the RT-PCR reads, gives a single entry per CDR3 protein. This table has a few hundred thousand distinct CDR3 sequences, around 41% appearing once. What was sequenced was blood, either unsorted or a sorted T cell fraction (not recorded which). The receptor source for this set is a human donor who was either an allogeneic HSCT recipient or a stem cell or donor lymphocyte infusion donor (not recorded which). It is not recorded whose cells these are; they may come from a transplant donor.

This chain connects TRBV25-1 to TRBJ1-1; a weak D match, TRBD1 (6 bases). Trimming took 6 bases from V and 4 from J, leaving 15 bases between them. The CDR3 is 14 residues long. Germline V lookup: CDR1 MGHDK, CDR2 SYGVNS. The CDR3: CASRRTGLPTEAFF. In DNA, the CDR3 is TGTGCCAGCAGACGAACAGGGTTGCCCACTGAAGCTTTCTTT.

This rearrangement joins TRBV29-1 to TRBJ2-1; 11 bases line up with TRBD2. J was trimmed by 0 bases and V by 6 bases; bases with no gene match: 7. CDR3 length: 16 residues. CDR1 is SQVTM, CDR2 ANQGSEA, per germline. As DNA, the CDR3 is TGCAGCGTCGTTAGACTAGCGGGGAGCTCCTACAATGAGCAGTTCTTC. As protein: CSVVRLAGSSYNEQFF.

This clonotype has just a few counts. The chain recombines TRBV20-1 with TRBJ1-3; D gene ambiguous. CDR3 size: 15 residues. Germline lookup yields CDR1 DFQATT and CDR2 SNEGSKA (reference sequence). The V gene lost 3 bases and the J gene lost 0 bases, with 12 bases spanning the gap. CDR3 bases: TGCAGTGCTAGGAGGATGGCGAGCTCTGGAAACACCATATATTTT. Translation gives CSARRMASSGNTIYF.

This clonotype has more than one count but fewer than ten. The genes are TRBV12-3 or TRBV12-4 and TRBJ1-3, with D perhaps TRBD1 (5 bases). Trimming cost V 6 bases and J 0 bases, with 15 bases left between them. The CDR3 contains 16 residues. CDR3 residues: CASSPLTVVSGNTIYF. In DNA form, the CDR3 reads TGTGCCAGCAGCCCTCTGACAGTCGTCTCTGGAAACACCATATATTTT.

This clonotype showed up just a few times. The V and J genes are TRBV20-1 and TRBJ2-4; 10 nucleotides agree with TRBD2. This CDR3 region has 17 residues. The trim removed 0 bases at V and 8 bases at J, leaving 13 bases unmatched. CDR1 and CDR2 from the germline V gene are DFQATT and SNEGSKA (reference sequence). CDR3 amino acids: CSARDLQRGGRMDIQYF. The CDR3, as DNA: TGCAGTGCTAGAGATCTCCAGCGGGGGGGCCGGATGGACATTCAGTACTTC.

The chain has TRBV15 and TRBJ1-2; D not resolved. Looked up from germline, CDR1 is LNHNV and CDR2 is YYDKDF (reference sequence). Trimming shortened V by 0 bases and J by 0 bases, and 8 bases separated the two germline ends. The CDR3 totals 15 residues. The CDR3 DNA reads as TGTGCCACCAGCAGAGAACTCCTGTCTAACTATGGCTACACCTTC. This codes for CATSRELLSNYGYTF.

The genes are TRBV12-3 or TRBV12-4 and TRBJ1-2; D is possibly TRBD1 (6 bases). Trimming shortened V by 4 bases and J by 4 bases, and 10 bases separated the two germline ends. The length of the CDR3 is 13 residues. The CDR3 spells CASSWDIRYGYTF. The CDR3 region has the DNA TGTGCCAGCAGTTGGGACATTCGCTATGGCTACACCTTC.

This rearrangement joins TRBV5-1 to TRBJ2-2, with D uncertain. CDR1 is SGHRS and CDR2 is YFSETQ in the germline V gene. This CDR3 is built from 15 residues. The V end was cut by 2 bases, the J end by 2 bases, with 10 bases between. The CDR3 DNA sequence: TGCGCCAGCAGCTTCGACATCCCTAACACCGGGGAGCTGTTTTTT. Translated, it gives CASSFDIPNTGELFF.

The CDR3 nucleotides read TGCGCCAGCAGCTTTAACCCCGATACGCAGTATTTT. This codes for CASSFNPDTQYF. V and J are TRBV5-1 and TRBJ2-3; unclear D gene. Trimming shortened V by 2 bases and J by 6 bases, and 7 bases separated the two germline ends. Germline CDR1 SGHRS, CDR2 YFSETQ. The CDR3 is made up of 12 amino acids.

The V call is TRBV12-3 or TRBV12-4, the J call TRBJ1-5, with TRBD1 matching 9 bases. The CDR3 extends over 13 amino acids. V lost 5 bases, J lost 7 bases, and 3 bases stayed unmatched. The CDR3, as DNA: TGTGCCAGCAGTGTAACAGGGGGCCAGCCCCAGCATTTT. Residues: CASSVTGGQPQHF.

This clonotype was picked up a small number of times. The chain is built from TRBV6-5 and TRBJ1-2; weak D call: TRBD1 (5 bases). The length of the CDR3 is 12 residues. Trimming took off 9 bases at V and 4 bases at J, with 12 bases between the two ends. Germline V gene sequence: CDR1 MNHEY, CDR2 SVGAGI. The CDR3 region is CASNIQAYGYTF. The CDR3, as DNA: TGTGCCAGTAACATACAGGCCTATGGCTACACCTTC.

This sequence joins TRBV12-3 or TRBV12-4 and TRBJ2-1; D is unclear. V shed 8 bases and J shed 15 bases, with 20 bases lying between them. The CDR3 has 12 amino acids. The CDR3 is CASGHSQYSPFF. The DNA for the CDR3 is TGTGCCAGCGGTCACTCTCAGTATTCTCCGTTCTTC.

This clonotype was counted only a few times. The chain has TRBV12-3 or TRBV12-4 and TRBJ1-3; a possible D gene is TRBD1 (6 bases). This CDR3 comprises 14 residues. V lost 5 bases and J lost 2, with 10 bases in between. CDR3 amino acids: CASSHRAAGNTIYF. DNA of the CDR3: TGTGCCAGCAGTCACAGGGCCGCTGGAAACACCATATATTTT.